This T cell receptor (beta chain) stems from a study of T-cell memory formation after mild COVID-19. Overall study context: Most TCR clusters belonged to a single donor. The study's findings and limits: Later expanders leaned CD4+, whereas day 15 to 85 contracting clones were balanced CD4/CD8.

Constant-segment primers served in 5'RACE that generated TCR alpha and TCR beta cDNA libraries bearing sample barcodes and UMIs. TCRdb re-called the 5' RACE reads through MiXCR, storing one row per CDR3 protein. The sample lists about 390,000 distinct CDR3 sequences; around 21% were seen once. Notes on this clonotype: The antigen remains unidentified.

Between the trimmed V and J ends, which lost 0 bases and 0 bases, there was a span of 9 bases. Germline-derived CDR1 and CDR2 are ENHRY and SYGVKD. The CDR3 contains 16 residues. This receptor was obtained from an adult woman who had mild COVID-19 (a few samples of this study predate the infection). Cell type and time point are not known. The rearrangement uses TRBV10-3 and TRBJ2-1; D call uncertain. The sequencing input was PBMCs or a T cell subset sorted from them (not recorded which). The CDR3 region has the DNA TGTGCCATCAGTGAGTCGGTAGTAGCCTCCTACAATGAGCAGTTCTTC. Translating it yields CAISESVVASYNEQFF.